One sample yielded the 24 T cell receptor beta chains listed below, sequenced in a study of CD8+ T cells in alopecia areata. Described treatment: oral pan-JAK inhibitor, 5-10 mg twice daily. Sequencing relied on a cDNA template that was reverse transcribed from extracted RNA. The method was immunoSEQ multiplex PCR; TCRdb's version includes in-frame clones alone and lacks a portion of them. The data contain under 150,000 clones, 53% of them singletons. Sequenced material: CD4+ T cells sorted from blood, taken at week 4, from a patient treated with tofacitinib. The receptors derive from a human donor with alopecia areata.

This clone appeared once. The V gene is TRBV5-1, the J gene TRBJ2-5; TRBD2 matches 8 bases. The CDR3 loop spans 16 amino acids. Germline V gene data show CDR1 as SGHRS and CDR2 as YFSETQ. The J segment lost 1 base and the V segment lost 4 bases, leaving 9 bases of the junction unmatched. The CDR3 coding sequence is TGCGCCAGCAGCGGAACTAGCGGATCCTTCCAAGAGACCCAGTACTTC. Its protein is CASSGTSGSFQETQYF.

This clone has a handful of counts. The chain couples TRBV5-1 to TRBJ1-1; TRBD1 aligns across 12 bases. Trimming removed 3 bases from V and 6 bases from J; junction bases left unmatched: 9. The CDR3 covers 16 residues. Per germline, CDR1 SGHRS and CDR2 YFSETQ. The chain's CDR3 is CASSSGTGGALAEAFF. CDR3 in DNA: TGCGCCAGCAGCTCCGGGACAGGGGGCGCGTTGGCTGAAGCTTTCTTT.

The chain employs TRBV11-2 and TRBJ1-1, with D hard to call. From germline, CDR1 is SGHAT and CDR2 FQNNGV. The CDR3 runs 17 residues. V was pared by 1 base and J by 3 bases, with 18 bases between. Here the CDR3 reads CASSLGFFGERDTEAFF. The CDR3 nucleotides are TGTGCCAGCAGCTTAGGTTTTTTCGGGGAGAGGGACACTGAAGCTTTCTTT.

The J gene is TRBJ2-7, the V gene TRBV30; weak D call: TRBD2 (5 bases). The V gene lost 2 bases and the J gene lost 7 bases, with 9 bases spanning the gap. CDR1 is GTSNPN, CDR2 SVGIG, per germline (reference sequence). The CDR3 has 11 amino acids. Written as DNA, the CDR3 is TGTGCCTGGAGTAAGGACTGGGAGCAGTACTTC. Residues: CAWSKDWEQYF.

A few counts support this clone. This sequence joins TRBV14 and TRBJ1-4, with TRBD1 matching over 8 bases. The V gene's germline CDR1 is SGHDN and CDR2 FVKESK. J was trimmed by 7 bases and V by 4 bases; bases with no gene match: 8. This CDR3 has 15 amino acids. The CDR3 protein is CASSPQGARSEKLFF. Here the CDR3 DNA reads TGTGCCAGCAGCCCTCAGGGGGCAAGAAGTGAAAAACTGTTTTTT.

This chain connects TRBV4-1 to TRBJ2-2; D is uncertain. The V end lost 3 bases, the J end lost 2 bases, and 13 bases lay between the germline ends. This CDR3 is 16 amino acids long. CDR1 MGHRA and CDR2 YSYEKL come from the germline V gene. In DNA form, the CDR3 reads TGCGCCAGCAGCCAGAACCGGGCCCTTAACACCGGGGAGCTGTTTTTT. Translation gives CASSQNRALNTGELFF.

This chain links TRBV18 with TRBJ1-2; a possible D gene is TRBD1 (6 bases). V gave up 3 bases and J gave up 8 bases, with 16 bases separating them. This CDR3 is 14 amino acids long. Germline CDR1 KGHSH, CDR2 LQKENI. The DNA for the CDR3 is TGTGCCAGCTCACCGGCGGGGGGGCAAGTCGGCTACACCTTC. This encodes CASSPAGGQVGYTF.

J is TRBJ1-2 and V is TRBV2, with D unresolved. Germline V gene sequence: CDR1 SNHLY, CDR2 FYNNEI. The V and J ends lost 4 bases and 4 bases respectively, with 7 bases between them. This CDR3 spans 12 amino acids. CDR3 region: CASSAAGYGYTF. CDR3 nucleotide sequence: TGTGCCAGCAGTGCCGCGGGCTATGGCTACACCTTC. Full variable domain (remainder filled in from reference TRBV2 and TRBJ1-2): EPEVTQTPSHQVTQMGQEVILRCVPISNHLYFYWYRQILGQKVEFLVSFYNNEISEKSEIFDDQFSVERPDGSNFTLKIRSTKLEDSAMYFCASSAAGYGYTFGSGTRLTVV.

The J gene is TRBJ1-5, the V gene TRBV15; no clear D. This CDR3 region has 13 residues. Germline CDR1 reads LNHNV; CDR2 reads YYDKDF (reference sequence). Trimming shortened V by 0 bases and J by 4 bases, and 4 bases separated the two germline ends. The CDR3 here is CATSRDKNQPQHF. CDR3 bases: TGTGCCACCAGCAGAGATAAAAATCAGCCCCAGCATTTT.

This chain connects TRBV6-1 to TRBJ1-1; D is undetermined. This CDR3 comprises 15 residues. V was clipped by 2 bases and J by 0 bases, with 10 bases between them. The germline gives CDR1 MNHNS, CDR2 SASEGT. The CDR3 coding sequence is TGTGCCAGCAGTGAATCGTCAGCCGTGAACACTGAAGCTTTCTTT. This encodes CASSESSAVNTEAFF.

V is TRBV2 and J is TRBJ1-2; D unresolved. The V gene's germline CDR1 is SNHLY and CDR2 FYNNEI. V lost 5 bases and J 1 base, leaving 8 bases between the germline ends. The CDR3 is 13 amino acids. The CDR3 DNA is TGTGCCAGCAGTAAGGACGTTAACTATGGCTACACCTTC. This sequence encodes CASSKDVNYGYTF.

Concerning this clone: Other nucleotide sequences from this sample produce the same CDR3. The chain couples TRBV29-1 to TRBJ2-7; a possible D gene is TRBD2 (5 bases). The CDR3 extends over 12 amino acids. V lost 6 bases and J 3 bases, leaving 12 bases between the germline ends. CDR1 and CDR2 (germline): SQVTM, ANQGSEA. The CDR3 coding sequence is TGCAGCGTCGCCGGTGGGAGCTACGAGCAGTACTTC. The encoded protein is CSVAGGSYEQYF.

This clone was seen only once. The chain couples TRBV5-1 to TRBJ1-2; TRBD1 might be the D (6 bases). The germline V gene encodes CDR1 SGHRS and CDR2 YFSETQ. CDR3 size: 13 residues. Trimming shortened V by 4 bases and J by 10 bases, and 17 bases separated the two germline ends. In DNA, the CDR3 is TGCGCCAGCAGCCAAGGGACATCTATAGACTACACCTTC. It is translated as CASSQGTSIDYTF.

This clone has a count of ten or more. The chain is built from TRBV6-6 and TRBJ2-7; no firm D call. V lost 0 bases and J 2 bases, leaving 11 bases between the germline ends. There are 15 residues in the CDR3. Germline values: CDR1 MNHNY, CDR2 SVGAGI (reference sequence). CDR3 in DNA: TGTGCCAGCAGTTACTCGAGCGCAGCAGCCTACGAGCAGTACTTC. Its protein product is CASSYSSAAAYEQYF.

The chain has TRBV20-1 and TRBJ2-5; D is ambiguous. This CDR3 spans 11 amino acids. Germline V CDR1 and CDR2: DFQATT, SNEGSKA (reference sequence). Trimming stripped 6 bases from V and 4 bases from J, with 9 bases between. CDR3 residues: CSAGPGETQYF. In nucleotides, the CDR3 is TGCAGTGCCGGGCCAGGAGAGACCCAGTACTTC.

This chain uses TRBV7-3 with TRBJ1-1; D possibly corresponds to TRBD1 (5 bases). Germline CDR1 and CDR2: SGHTA and FQGTGA. V shed 5 bases and J shed 4 bases, with 14 bases lying between them. The CDR3 covers 14 residues. The CDR3 spells CASSPGTGGTEAFF. The CDR3 nucleotides are TGTGCCAGCAGCCCGGGGACGGGGGGCACTGAAGCTTTCTTT.

The chain uses TRBV7-9 and TRBJ2-7; no firm D call. Germline V CDR1 and CDR2: SEHNR, FQNEAQ (reference sequence). The CDR3 has 12 amino acids. V was pared by 4 bases and J by 2 bases, with 6 bases between. CDR3 sequence (DNA): TGTGCCAGCAGCTCCGATACCTACGAGCAGTACTTC. This encodes CASSSDTYEQYF.

This clone was observed a few times. The chain joins TRBV29-1 to TRBJ2-1, with D uncertain. The CDR3 runs 13 residues. Trimming shortened V by 2 bases and J by 1 base, and 6 bases separated the two germline ends. CDR1 and CDR2 from the germline V gene are SQVTM and ANQGSEA. CDR3 in amino acids: CSVEIGSYNEQFF. The CDR3 DNA sequence: TGCAGCGTTGAAATCGGATCCTACAATGAGCAGTTCTTC.

This clone was seen more than once but under ten times. The gene calls are TRBV6-1 and TRBJ1-2; D is unclear. CDR1 is MNHNS and CDR2 is SASEGT in the germline V gene. Trimming removed 8 bases at V and 11 bases at J, with 21 bases between. This CDR3 comprises 13 residues. The CDR3 region is CASFAADGFRYTF. The CDR3 DNA reads as TGTGCCAGCTTCGCCGCGGACGGGTTTAGGTACACCTTC.

This chain links TRBV9 with TRBJ2-7; D call uncertain. This CDR3 contains 14 residues. V lost 2 bases, J lost 2 bases, and 11 bases lay in between. Germline CDR1 is SGDLS and CDR2 is YYNGEE. As DNA, the CDR3 is TGTGCCAGCAGCGTTTGGGAAGGCGCCTACGAGCAGTACTTC. Protein: CASSVWEGAYEQYF.

The chain links TRBV9 to TRBJ1-1; possibly TRBD1 for D (5 bases). This CDR3 region has 13 residues. In germline, CDR1 is SGDLS, CDR2 YYNGEE. Trimming pared 3 bases from V and 7 bases from J, leaving 13 bases between. As DNA, the CDR3 is TGTGCCAGCAGCGGAGAGGGACTGCGTGAAGCTTTCTTT. This gives the protein CASSGEGLREAFF.

The V gene is TRBV30, the J gene TRBJ2-7; possibly TRBD2 for D (7 bases). Germline V gene lookup returns CDR1 GTSNPN and CDR2 SVGIG (reference sequence). V dropped 2 bases and J dropped 0 bases, with 11 bases sitting between them. The CDR3 is made up of 14 amino acids. Here the CDR3 DNA reads TGTGCCTGGAGTCCCGGGGGGCCCTCCTACGAGCAGTACTTC. Translating it yields CAWSPGGPSYEQYF.

This chain connects TRBV5-1 to TRBJ2-6; D is unresolved. The CDR3 spans 15 residues. V lost 0 bases and J lost 0, with 4 bases in between. CDR1 is SGHRS and CDR2 is YFSETQ in the germline V gene. CDR3 bases: TGCGCCAGCAGCTTGGAAGGCTCTGGGGCCAACGTCCTGACTTTC. It translates to CASSLEGSGANVLTF.

The chain couples TRBV30 to TRBJ1-1; maybe TRBD1 (6 bases). The germline V gene encodes CDR1 GTSNPN and CDR2 SVGIG (reference sequence). The CDR3 sequence is 13 residues long. The V and J ends lost 5 bases and 1 base respectively, with 11 bases between them. CDR3 nucleotides: TGTGCCTGGGACAGGCAGGAGAACACTGAAGCTTTCTTT. Translation gives CAWDRQENTEAFF.